One TCR beta chain is described in this entry. Germline values: CDR1 LGHDT, CDR2 YNNKEL (reference sequence). V dropped 7 bases and J dropped 0 bases, with 10 bases sitting between them. The CDR3 totals 14 residues. This entry comes from a study of blood T cell repertoires in COVID-19. TCRdb's copy holds only in-frame clones and misses some; the assay was immunoSEQ multiplex PCR. The sample has 220,000 or so clones, 86% seen once. The sequence was obtained from a woman aged 45-65 years who had recovered from COVID-19. V usage is TRBV3-1 (or the pseudogene TRBV3-2) and J usage is TRBJ1-5; possibly TRBD1 for D (5 bases). Sequenced: PBMCs or T cells enriched from blood (not recorded which). The CDR3 spells CASNQGNSNQPQHF. In DNA form, the CDR3 reads TGTGCCAGCAACCAGGGCAATAGCAATCAGCCCCAGCATTTT.